Sequencing of this T cell receptor (beta chain) was carried out in a study of cytomegalovirus exposure and HLA in healthy donors. Study results and caveats: Later, TCR association rates were found to vary by HLA locus, highest for DRB1 and lowest for HLA-C. Several of the most significant clusters appeared, in a later analysis, to be linked to common viral pathogens. The likely explanation for a cluster of highly shared sequence variants was sequencing artifact.

Comments on this clone: Antigen specificity is unknown. Other DNA sequences in the same sample also yield this CDR3.

The germline gives CDR1 SGHTA, CDR2 FQGNSA. The V and J ends lost 0 bases and 4 bases respectively, with 9 bases between them. The CDR3 runs to 14 residues. Primers included in the PCR were 60 Vbeta and 13 Jbeta primers. Source study methods: Approximately 73 million unique TCR beta chains, 9 million to 12 million shared, were counted in a later analysis. The data were produced by immunoSEQ multiplex PCR, yet TCRdb's version contains in-frame clones alone and is incomplete. The DNA was the basis for D and trimming; V, J and clone size are from that table. This sample's clone table lists tens of thousands of clones.

The receptor's source is a male donor in good health and CMV-seronegative. The chain joins TRBV7-2 to TRBJ2-5, with a possible D match to TRBD2 (6 bases). The specimen was PBMCs. The CDR3 DNA follows: TGTGCCAGCAGCTTAGCGGGAGGAGGAGAGACCCAGTACTTC. Protein sequence: CASSLAGGGETQYF.